This passage covers 9 T cell receptor beta chains from one sample sequenced in a study of OX40 agonist ivuxolimab in advanced cancers. Only in-frame clones appear in the TCRdb table, and some are missing; sequencing was by immunoSEQ multiplex PCR. The table shows around 66,000 clones, with 85% occurring only once. The sequences come from CD4+ or CD8+ T cells sorted from blood, collected in a trial of the OX40 agonist ivuxolimab. The origin of the receptors is an adult with an advanced solid tumor such as melanoma, head and neck, liver or kidney cancer.

This clone showed up just a few times. The chain is built from TRBV5-1 and TRBJ2-5; D remains unclear. Trimming stripped 4 bases from V and 5 bases from J, with 9 bases between. Per the germline V gene, CDR1 is SGHRS and CDR2 is YFSETQ. The CDR3 covers 12 residues. The CDR3: CASSLGMETQYF. The CDR3 DNA reads as TGCGCCAGCAGCCTTGGGATGGAGACCCAGTACTTC.

V usage is TRBV28 and J usage is TRBJ2-7; D not resolved. The V gene's germline CDR1 is MDHEN and CDR2 SYDVKM. V lost 1 base to trimming and J lost 0 bases, with 10 bases between them. The CDR3 covers 15 residues. The CDR3 region is CASSLSSLSSYEQYF. The CDR3 region has the DNA TGTGCCAGCAGTTTATCGTCATTAAGCTCCTACGAGCAGTACTTC.

J is TRBJ2-1 and V is TRBV19; 14 bases line up with TRBD2. The V gene's germline CDR1 is LNHDA and CDR2 SQIVND (reference sequence). The trim removed 5 bases at V and 12 bases at J, leaving 9 bases unmatched. CDR3 length: 15 residues. The DNA for the CDR3 is TGTGCCAGTAGTGGCGGGACTAGCGGGAGAGAGTGGCAGTTCTTC. This encodes CASSGGTSGREWQFF.

This chain connects TRBV19 to TRBJ2-1; TRBD2 is a possible D gene (6 bases). CDR1 is LNHDA and CDR2 is SQIVND in the germline V gene (reference sequence). The V and J ends lost 5 bases and 13 bases respectively, with 21 bases between them. There are 14 residues in the CDR3. The CDR3 here is CASSAPGLPVRQFF. Here the CDR3 DNA reads TGTGCCAGTAGTGCCCCGGGACTCCCAGTGCGACAGTTCTTC.

The chain recombines TRBV2 with TRBJ2-7, with D perhaps matching TRBD2 (6 bases). V lost 5 bases and J 0 bases, leaving 14 bases between the germline ends. This CDR3 spans 15 amino acids. The germline V gene encodes CDR1 SNHLY and CDR2 FYNNEI. The DNA of the CDR3 is TGTGCCAGCAGTCGGGACTGGTCAGTCTCCTACGAGCAGTACTTC. Protein: CASSRDWSVSYEQYF.

V usage is TRBV28 and J usage is TRBJ1-4; no reliable D call. V lost 6 bases to trimming and J lost 5 bases, with 13 bases between them. In germline, CDR1 is MDHEN, CDR2 SYDVKM. There are 14 residues in the CDR3. The CDR3 nucleotides read TGTGCCAGCAGCCGGCCAGTAGAGAATGAAAAACTGTTTTTT. This sequence encodes CASSRPVENEKLFF.

This clone is a singleton in its sample. V gene TRBV10-3 combines with J gene TRBJ2-7; weak D call: TRBD2 (6 bases). Trimming pared 10 bases from V and 7 bases from J, leaving 17 bases between. This CDR3 spans 12 amino acids. CDR1 ENHRY and CDR2 SYGVKD come from the germline V gene. The CDR3 protein is CATADGTGEQYF. The CDR3 region has the DNA TGTGCCACCGCGGACGGGACTGGGGAGCAGTACTTC.

The chain uses TRBV5-4 and TRBJ2-1; 8 bases are a match to TRBD2. CDR3 length equals 15 residues. V lost 3 bases and J lost 8; bases outside the gene matches: 10. Germline V gene sequence: CDR1 SGHNT, CDR2 YYREEE (reference sequence). CDR3 nucleotides: TGTGCCAGCAGCTCTCCGGGACTAGTGGGGTATGAGCAGTTCTTC. Translated, it gives CASSSPGLVGYEQFF.

This clone was counted a single time. The rearrangement joins TRBV6-6 to TRBJ1-3; the match to TRBD1 covers 7 bases. V trimming: 4 bases; J trimming: 4 bases; junction bases outside the gene matches: 7. Germline loops: CDR1 MNHNY, CDR2 SVGAGI (reference sequence). The CDR3 has 15 residues. The chain's CDR3 is CASSLTGLKGNTIYF. The CDR3 coding sequence is TGTGCCAGCAGTTTGACAGGGTTGAAAGGAAACACCATATATTTT.